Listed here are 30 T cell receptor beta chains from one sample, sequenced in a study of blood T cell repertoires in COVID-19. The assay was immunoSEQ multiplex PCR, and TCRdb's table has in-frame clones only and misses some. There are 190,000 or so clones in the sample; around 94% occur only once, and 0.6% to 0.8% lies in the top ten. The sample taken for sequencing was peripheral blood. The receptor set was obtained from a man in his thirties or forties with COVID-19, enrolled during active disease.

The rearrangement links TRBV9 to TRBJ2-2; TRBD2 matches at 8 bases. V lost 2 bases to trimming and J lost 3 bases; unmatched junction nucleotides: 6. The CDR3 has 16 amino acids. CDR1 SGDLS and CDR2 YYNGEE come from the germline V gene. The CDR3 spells CASSVSGTPHTGELFF. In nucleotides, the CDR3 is TGTGCCAGCAGCGTTAGCGGGACACCCCACACCGGGGAGCTGTTTTTT.

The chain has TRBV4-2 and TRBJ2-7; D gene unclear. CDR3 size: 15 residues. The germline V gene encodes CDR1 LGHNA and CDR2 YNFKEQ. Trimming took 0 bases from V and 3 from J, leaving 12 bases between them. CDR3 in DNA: TGTGCCAGCAGCCAAGAGCCGGCAGGCCACTACGAGCAGTACTTC. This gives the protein CASSQEPAGHYEQYF.

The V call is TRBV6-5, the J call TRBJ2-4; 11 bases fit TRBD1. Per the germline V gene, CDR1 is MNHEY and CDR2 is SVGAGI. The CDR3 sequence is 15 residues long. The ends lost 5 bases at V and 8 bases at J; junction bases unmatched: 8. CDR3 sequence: CASSPRGQGVDIQYF. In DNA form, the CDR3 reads TGTGCCAGCAGTCCCCGGGGACAGGGGGTGGACATTCAGTACTTC.

The CDR3 loop reads CASSHDRRNTEAFF. The DNA of the CDR3 is TGTGCCAGCAGCCATGACAGAAGGAACACTGAAGCTTTCTTT. The V call is TRBV6-5, the J call TRBJ1-1; possible D gene TRBD1, 5 bases. The V end was cut by 6 bases, the J end by 1 base, with 12 bases between. CDR1 and CDR2 from the germline V gene are MNHEY and SVGAGI. This CDR3 has 14 amino acids.

DNA for the CDR3: TGCGCCAGCAGCGCCCCGGGACAGACCGTGGGGACCGGGGAGCTGTTTTTT. It is translated as CASSAPGQTVGTGELFF. The gene calls are TRBV5-1 and TRBJ2-2; 7 bases are a match to TRBD1. Germline V gives CDR1 SGHRS, CDR2 YFSETQ. The CDR3 has 17 residues. V trimming: 4 bases; J trimming: 5 bases; junction bases outside the gene matches: 14.

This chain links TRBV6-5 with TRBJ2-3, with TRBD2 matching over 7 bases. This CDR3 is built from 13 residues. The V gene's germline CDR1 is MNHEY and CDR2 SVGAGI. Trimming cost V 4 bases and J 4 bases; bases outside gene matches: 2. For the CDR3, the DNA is TGTGCCAGCAGTTTCGCGGGGGCAGATACGCAGTATTTT. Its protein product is CASSFAGADTQYF.

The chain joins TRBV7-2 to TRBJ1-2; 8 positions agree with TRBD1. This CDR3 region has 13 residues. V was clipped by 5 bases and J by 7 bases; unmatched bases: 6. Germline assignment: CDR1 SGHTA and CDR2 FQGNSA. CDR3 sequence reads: CASSLQGAPGYTF. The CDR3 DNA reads TGTGCCAGCAGCCTCCAGGGGGCGCCTGGCTACACCTTC.

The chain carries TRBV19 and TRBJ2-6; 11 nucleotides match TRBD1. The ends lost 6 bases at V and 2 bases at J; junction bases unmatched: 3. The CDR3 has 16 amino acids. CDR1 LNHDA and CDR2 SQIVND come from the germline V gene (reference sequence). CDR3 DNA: TGTGCCAGTAGGGACAGGGGGCGCCCTGGGGCCAACGTCCTGACTTTC. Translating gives CASRDRGRPGANVLTF.

CDR3 protein: CASSQADRATQETQYF. CDR3 nucleotide sequence: TGTGCCAGCAGCCAGGCGGACAGGGCCACCCAAGAGACCCAGTACTTC. The chain employs TRBV7-9 and TRBJ2-5; TRBD1 matches at 8 bases. Trimming at V came to 5 bases and at J to 1 base, leaving 9 bases not matched to a gene. Looked up from germline, CDR1 is SEHNR and CDR2 is FQNEAQ (reference sequence). This CDR3 contains 16 residues.

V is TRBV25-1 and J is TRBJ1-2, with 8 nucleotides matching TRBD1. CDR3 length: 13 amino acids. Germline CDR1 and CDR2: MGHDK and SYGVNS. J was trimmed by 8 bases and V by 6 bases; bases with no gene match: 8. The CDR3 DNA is TGTGCCAGCAGCCTGACAGGGGAAGAAGGCTACACCTTC. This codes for CASSLTGEEGYTF.

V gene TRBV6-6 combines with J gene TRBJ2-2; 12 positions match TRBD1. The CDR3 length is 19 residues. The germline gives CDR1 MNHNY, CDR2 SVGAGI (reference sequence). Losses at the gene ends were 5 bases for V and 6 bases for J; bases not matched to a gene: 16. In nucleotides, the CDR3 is TGTGCCAGCAGTCCCGGGACAGGGGGCGCAGCGTCATGGGCCGGGGAGCTGTTTTTT. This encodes CASSPGTGGAASWAGELFF.

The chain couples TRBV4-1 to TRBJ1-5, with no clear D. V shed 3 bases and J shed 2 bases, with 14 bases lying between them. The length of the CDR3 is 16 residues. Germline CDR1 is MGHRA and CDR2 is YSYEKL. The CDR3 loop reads CASSQYRAEGNQPQHF. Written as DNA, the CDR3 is TGCGCCAGCAGCCAGTATAGAGCGGAGGGCAATCAGCCCCAGCATTTT.

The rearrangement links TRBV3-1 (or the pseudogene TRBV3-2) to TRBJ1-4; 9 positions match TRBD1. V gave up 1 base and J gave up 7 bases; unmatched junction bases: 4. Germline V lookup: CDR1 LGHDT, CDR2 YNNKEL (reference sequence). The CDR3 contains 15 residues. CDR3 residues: CASSQVGTGSEKLFF. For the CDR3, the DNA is TGTGCCAGCAGCCAAGTCGGGACAGGGAGTGAAAAACTGTTTTTT.

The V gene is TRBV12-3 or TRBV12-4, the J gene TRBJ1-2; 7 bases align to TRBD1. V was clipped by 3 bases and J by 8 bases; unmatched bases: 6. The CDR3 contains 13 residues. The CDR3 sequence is CASSLEQGQGYTF. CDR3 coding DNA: TGTGCCAGCAGTTTGGAACAGGGGCAAGGCTACACCTTC.

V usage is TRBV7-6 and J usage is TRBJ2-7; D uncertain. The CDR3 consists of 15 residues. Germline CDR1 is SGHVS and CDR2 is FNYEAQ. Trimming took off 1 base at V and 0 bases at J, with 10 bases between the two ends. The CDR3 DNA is TGTGCCAGCAGCTTAGACCCCCGCAGCTCCTACGAGCAGTACTTC. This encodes CASSLDPRSSYEQYF.

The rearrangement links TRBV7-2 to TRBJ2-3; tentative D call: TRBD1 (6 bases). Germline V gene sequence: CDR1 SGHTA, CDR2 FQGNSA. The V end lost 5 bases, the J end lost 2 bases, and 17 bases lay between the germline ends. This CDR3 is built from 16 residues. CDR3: CASSIQGSQYTDTQYF. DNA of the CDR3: TGTGCCAGCAGCATTCAGGGGTCTCAATACACAGATACGCAGTATTTT. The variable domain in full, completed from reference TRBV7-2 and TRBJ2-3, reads GAGVSQSPSNKVTEKGKDVELRCDPISGHTALYWYRQSLGQGLEFLIYFQGNSAPDKSGLPSDRFSAERTGGSVSTLTIQRTQQEDSAVYLCASSIQGSQYTDTQYFGPGTRLTVL.

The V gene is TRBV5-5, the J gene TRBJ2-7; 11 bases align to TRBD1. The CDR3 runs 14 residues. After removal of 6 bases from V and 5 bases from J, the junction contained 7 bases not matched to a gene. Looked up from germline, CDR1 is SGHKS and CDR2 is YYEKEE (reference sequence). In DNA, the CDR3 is TGTGCCAGCAACAGGGACAGGGGGTCTAACGAGCAGTACTTC. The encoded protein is CASNRDRGSNEQYF.

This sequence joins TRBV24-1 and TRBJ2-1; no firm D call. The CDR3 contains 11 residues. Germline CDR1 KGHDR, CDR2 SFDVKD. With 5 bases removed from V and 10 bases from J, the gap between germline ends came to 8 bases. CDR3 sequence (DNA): TGTGCCACCAGTGTAGGCGGCGAGCAGTTCTTC. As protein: CATSVGGEQFF.

The CDR3 loop reads CASSLRTSGFSGELFF. The CDR3 nucleotides read TGTGCCAGTAGTCTAAGGACTAGCGGGTTCTCCGGGGAGCTGTTTTTT. The V gene is TRBV19, the J gene TRBJ2-2, with 11 bases identical to TRBD2. The CDR3 totals 16 residues. Germline V lookup: CDR1 LNHDA, CDR2 SQIVND (reference sequence). Trimming cost V 5 bases and J 6 bases; bases outside gene matches: 8.

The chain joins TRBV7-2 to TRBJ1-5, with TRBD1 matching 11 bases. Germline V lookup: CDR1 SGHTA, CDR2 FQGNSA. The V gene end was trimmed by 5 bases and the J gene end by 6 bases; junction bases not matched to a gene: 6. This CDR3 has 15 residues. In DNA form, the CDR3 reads TGTGCCAGCAGCGTAGGGACAGGGGGTGTTCAGCCCCAGCATTTT. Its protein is CASSVGTGGVQPQHF.

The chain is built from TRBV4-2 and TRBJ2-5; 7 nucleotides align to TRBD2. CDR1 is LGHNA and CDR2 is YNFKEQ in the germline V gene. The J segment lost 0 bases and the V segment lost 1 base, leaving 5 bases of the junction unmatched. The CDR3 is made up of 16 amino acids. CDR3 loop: CASSQAGSGYQETQYF. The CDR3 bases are TGTGCCAGCAGCCAAGCGGGTAGCGGGTACCAAGAGACCCAGTACTTC.

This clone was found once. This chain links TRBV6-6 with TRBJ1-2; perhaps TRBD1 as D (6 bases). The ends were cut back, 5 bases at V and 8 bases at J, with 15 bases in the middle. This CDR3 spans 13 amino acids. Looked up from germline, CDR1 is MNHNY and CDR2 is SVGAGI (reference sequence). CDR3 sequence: CASSPGTLVGYTF. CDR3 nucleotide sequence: TGTGCCAGCAGTCCCGGGACACTCGTGGGCTACACCTTC.

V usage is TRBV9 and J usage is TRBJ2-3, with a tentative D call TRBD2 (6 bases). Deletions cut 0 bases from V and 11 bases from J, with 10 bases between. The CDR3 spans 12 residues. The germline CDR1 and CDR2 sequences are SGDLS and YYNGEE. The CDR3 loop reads CASSVGLEVQYF. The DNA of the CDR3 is TGTGCCAGCAGCGTAGGACTAGAAGTGCAGTATTTT.

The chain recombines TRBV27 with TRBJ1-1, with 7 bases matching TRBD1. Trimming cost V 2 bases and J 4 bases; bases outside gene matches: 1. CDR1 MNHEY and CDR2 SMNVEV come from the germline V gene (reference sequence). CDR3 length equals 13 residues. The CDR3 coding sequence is TGTGCCAGCAGTTTAGCAGGGGGCACTGAAGCTTTCTTT. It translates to CASSLAGGTEAFF.

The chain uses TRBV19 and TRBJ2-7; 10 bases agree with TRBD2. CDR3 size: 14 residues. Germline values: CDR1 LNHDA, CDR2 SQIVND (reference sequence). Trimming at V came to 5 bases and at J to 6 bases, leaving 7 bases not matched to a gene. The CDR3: CASSASGGESEQYF. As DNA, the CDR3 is TGTGCCAGTAGTGCGAGCGGGGGGGAGTCCGAGCAGTACTTC.

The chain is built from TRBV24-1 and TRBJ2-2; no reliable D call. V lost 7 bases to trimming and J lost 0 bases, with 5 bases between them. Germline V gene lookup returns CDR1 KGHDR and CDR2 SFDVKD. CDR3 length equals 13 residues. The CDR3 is CATREPNTGELFF. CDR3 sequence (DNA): TGTGCCACCAGGGAGCCGAACACCGGGGAGCTGTTTTTT.

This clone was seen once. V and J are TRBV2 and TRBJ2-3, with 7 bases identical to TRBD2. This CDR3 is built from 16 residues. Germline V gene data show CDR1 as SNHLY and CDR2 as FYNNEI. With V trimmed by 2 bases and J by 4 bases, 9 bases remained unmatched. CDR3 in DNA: TGTGCCAGCAGTGAACAACTCCGTCGGGGGGCAGATACGCAGTATTTT. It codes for CASSEQLRRGADTQYF.

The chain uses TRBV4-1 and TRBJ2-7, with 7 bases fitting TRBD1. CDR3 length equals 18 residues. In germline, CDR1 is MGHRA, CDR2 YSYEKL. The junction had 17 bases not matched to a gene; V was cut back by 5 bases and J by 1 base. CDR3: CASSARDSQPTHSYEQYF. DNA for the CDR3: TGCGCCAGCAGCGCCCGGGACAGCCAACCGACGCATTCCTACGAGCAGTACTTC.

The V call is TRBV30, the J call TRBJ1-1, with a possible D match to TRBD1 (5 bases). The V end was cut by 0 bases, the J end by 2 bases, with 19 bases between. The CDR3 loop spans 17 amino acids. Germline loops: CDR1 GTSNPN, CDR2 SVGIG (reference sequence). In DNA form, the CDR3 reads TGTGCCTGGAGTGTGTGGCGGGACGGGAAATATAACACTGAAGCTTTCTTT. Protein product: CAWSVWRDGKYNTEAFF.

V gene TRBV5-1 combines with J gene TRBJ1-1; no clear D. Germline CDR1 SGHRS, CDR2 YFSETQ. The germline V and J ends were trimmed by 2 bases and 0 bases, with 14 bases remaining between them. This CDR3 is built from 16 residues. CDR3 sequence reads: CASSFLPITLNTEAFF. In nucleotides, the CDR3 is TGCGCCAGCAGCTTCCTACCAATTACCCTGAACACTGAAGCTTTCTTT.